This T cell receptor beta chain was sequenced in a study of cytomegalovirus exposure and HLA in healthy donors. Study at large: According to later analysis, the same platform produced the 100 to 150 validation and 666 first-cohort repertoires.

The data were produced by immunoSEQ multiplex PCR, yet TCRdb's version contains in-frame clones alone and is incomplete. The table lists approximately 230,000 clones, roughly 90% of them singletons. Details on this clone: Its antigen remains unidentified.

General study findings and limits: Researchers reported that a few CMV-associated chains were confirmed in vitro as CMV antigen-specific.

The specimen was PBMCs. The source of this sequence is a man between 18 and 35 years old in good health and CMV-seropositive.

CDR3 residues: CASSQSWGHEQYF. In nucleotides, the CDR3 is TGCGCCAGCAGCCAATCTTGGGGGCACGAGCAGTACTTC. The V and J genes are TRBV4-1 and TRBJ2-7, with a possible D match to TRBD1 (6 bases). CDR3 length: 13 amino acids. Germline V gene lookup returns CDR1 MGHRA and CDR2 YSYEKL. Trimming shortened V by 2 bases and J by 5 bases, and 10 bases separated the two germline ends.